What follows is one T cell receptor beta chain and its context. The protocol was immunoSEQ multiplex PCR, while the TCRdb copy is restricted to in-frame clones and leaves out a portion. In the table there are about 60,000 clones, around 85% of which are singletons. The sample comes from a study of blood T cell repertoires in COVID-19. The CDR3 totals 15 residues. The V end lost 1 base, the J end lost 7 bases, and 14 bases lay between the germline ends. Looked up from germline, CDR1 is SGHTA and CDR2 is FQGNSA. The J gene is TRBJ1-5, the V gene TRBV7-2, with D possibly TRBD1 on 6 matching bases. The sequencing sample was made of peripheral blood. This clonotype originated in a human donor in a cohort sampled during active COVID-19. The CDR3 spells CASSLVGGGGQPQHF. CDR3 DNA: TGTGCCAGCAGCTTAGTGGGAGGGGGTGGGCAGCCCCAGCATTTT.